This T cell receptor (beta chain) emerged from a study of T cell responses to AZD1222 COVID-19 vaccine. This table comes from immunoSEQ multiplex PCR, and its TCRdb copy is limited to in-frame clones, with some not included. The table has under 130,000 clones, roughly 89% seen once. CDR1 is WNHNN and CDR2 is SYGVQD in the germline V gene (reference sequence). Trimming at V came to 4 bases and at J to 5 bases, leaving 6 bases not matched to a gene. The CDR3 runs to 14 residues. This material consisted of peripheral blood, taken 28 days after the second AZD1222 dose. This sequence was found in an adult who received the AZD1222 COVID-19 vaccine. This chain joins TRBV10-1 and TRBJ1-2; TRBD1 agrees at 8 bases. In nucleotides, the CDR3 is TGCGCCAGCAGTGCCGGGACAGGAGGATATGGCTACACCTTC. It specifies CASSAGTGGYGYTF.